This TCR beta chain was identified during a study of control samples from healthy donors and cancer patients. V dropped 0 bases and J dropped 4 bases, with 6 bases sitting between them. CDR1 and CDR2 from the germline V gene are SGHRS and YFSETQ. The CDR3 consists of 13 residues. The assay was immunoSEQ multiplex PCR, and TCRdb's table has in-frame clones only and misses some. The sample holds 150,000 to 190,000 clones, over 90% seen once. Specimen: blood. The V gene is TRBV5-1, the J gene TRBJ2-3; no clear D. The origin of this receptor is a man in his fifties in good health. CDR3: CASSLEAPDTQYF. CDR3 bases: TGCGCCAGCAGCTTGGAGGCCCCAGATACGCAGTATTTT. The entire variable domain, with the rest obtained from reference TRBV5-1 and TRBJ2-3, is as follows: KAGVTQTPRYLIKTRGQQVTLSCSPISGHRSVSWYQQTPGQGLQFLFEYFSETQRNKGNFPGRFSGRQFSNSRSEMNVSTLELGDSALYLCASSLEAPDTQYFGPGTRLTVL.